The source of this T cell receptor (beta chain) is a study of patients and donors after allogeneic stem cell transplantation. The germline CDR1 and CDR2 sequences are SGHRS and YFSETQ. CDR3 length: 13 residues. TCRdb processed the RT-PCR reads anew with MiXCR; each CDR3 protein has one entry. The sample lists approximately 410,000 distinct CDR3 sequences; 16% were seen once. The sample holds many counts of this clonotype. One end of the junction does not line up with germline, which may come from a read error. This TCR came from a human donor who was either an allogeneic HSCT recipient or a stem cell or donor lymphocyte infusion donor (not recorded which). It is not recorded whose cells these are; they may come from a transplant donor. This chain joins TRBV5-1 and TRBJ2-2; perhaps TRBD2 as D (6 bases). What was sequenced was blood, either unsorted or a sorted T cell fraction (not recorded which). Here the CDR3 DNA reads TGTGCCAGCAGCTTGGAGGGTGCCGGGGAGCTGTTTTTT. It is translated as CASSLEGAGELFF.